The sequence of this T cell receptor beta chain was determined in a study of blood T cell repertoires in COVID-19. Study processing details: Reference gene primer amplification gave nucleated cell count estimates. Libraries were prepared by immunoSEQ multiplex PCR; TCRdb keeps only in-frame clonotypes and omits some of them. Clone size and the V and J calls come from that table; the DNA yielded D and trimming. Altogether about 220,000 clones are present, approximately 90% being singletons, with the ten largest covering less than 0.75%. The germline CDR1 and CDR2 sequences are LGHNA and YNFKEQ. The CDR3 contains 15 residues. J gave up 4 bases and V 2 bases, and 4 bases lay outside the gene matches.

The gene calls are TRBV4-2 and TRBJ2-1; 8 bases are a match to TRBD1. The TCR was taken from a man aged 40-49 years with acute or convalescent COVID-19. Sequencing input: peripheral blood. The CDR3 is CASSQWTGPYNEQFF. The CDR3 DNA is TGTGCCAGCAGCCAATGGACAGGGCCATACAATGAGCAGTTCTTC.